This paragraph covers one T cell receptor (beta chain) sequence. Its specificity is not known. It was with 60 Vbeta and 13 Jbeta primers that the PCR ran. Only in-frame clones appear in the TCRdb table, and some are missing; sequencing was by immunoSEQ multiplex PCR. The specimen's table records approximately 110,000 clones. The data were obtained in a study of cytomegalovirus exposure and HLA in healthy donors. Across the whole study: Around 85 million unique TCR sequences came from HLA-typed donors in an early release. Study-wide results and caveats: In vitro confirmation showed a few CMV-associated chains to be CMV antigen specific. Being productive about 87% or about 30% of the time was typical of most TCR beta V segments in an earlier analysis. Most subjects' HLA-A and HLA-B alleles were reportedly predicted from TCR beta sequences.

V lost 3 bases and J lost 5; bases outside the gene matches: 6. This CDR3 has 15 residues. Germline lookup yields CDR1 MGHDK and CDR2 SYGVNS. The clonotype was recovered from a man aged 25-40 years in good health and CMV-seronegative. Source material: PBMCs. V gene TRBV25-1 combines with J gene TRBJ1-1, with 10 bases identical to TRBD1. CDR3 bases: TGTGCCAGCAGTGACCCGGACAGGGGGTTGACTGAAGCTTTCTTT. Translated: CASSDPDRGLTEAFF.